The 26 T cell receptor beta chains below all came from one sample that was sequenced in a study of blood T cell repertoires in COVID-19. The table came from immunoSEQ multiplex PCR; TCRdb's copy has only in-frame clones and leaves some out. The table includes approximately 99,000 clones, 65% to 85% detected once. The specimen was peripheral blood. These TCRs come from a man aged 70 or older with active or convalescent COVID-19.

The chain links TRBV15 to TRBJ2-7; D is uncertain. Looked up from germline, CDR1 is LNHNV and CDR2 is YYDKDF (reference sequence). The CDR3 has 13 amino acids. The germline V and J ends were trimmed by 2 bases and 6 bases, with 11 bases remaining between them. The CDR3 DNA follows: TGTGCCACCAGCAGACGCGACCGGAGCGAGCAGTACTTC. This encodes CATSRRDRSEQYF.

This clone was seen a handful of times. Other DNA sequences in the sample encode the same CDR3. The gene calls are TRBV5-1 and TRBJ1-1, with 8 bases matching TRBD1. The CDR3 is made up of 14 amino acids. The V segment lost 3 bases and the J segment 1 base; nucleotides outside the gene matches: 2. Germline V gene sequence: CDR1 SGHRS, CDR2 YFSETQ. As DNA, the CDR3 is TGCGCCAGCAGCTCACAGGGGGGGAACACTGAAGCTTTCTTT. Translating it yields CASSSQGGNTEAFF.

This clone has just one count. The chain has TRBV28 and TRBJ2-1, with 14 bases fitting TRBD2. CDR1 is MDHEN, CDR2 SYDVKM, per germline. The CDR3 totals 21 residues. The ends lost 7 bases at V and 8 bases at J; junction bases unmatched: 25. CDR3 DNA sequence: TGTGCCAGCACCTCCTTCCCCGGGACTAGCGGGGGCCACGCCATGCAGGATGAGCAGTTCTTC. This sequence encodes CASTSFPGTSGGHAMQDEQFF.

This chain connects TRBV5-1 to TRBJ1-2; the match to TRBD1 covers 10 bases. The CDR3 is made up of 16 amino acids. Germline trimming cut 2 bases from V and 6 bases from J; bases unmatched to any gene: 10. Germline values: CDR1 SGHRS, CDR2 YFSETQ. The CDR3 reads CASSFSRAGTGDGYTF. The CDR3 DNA follows: TGCGCCAGCAGCTTTTCCCGCGCCGGGACAGGGGATGGCTACACCTTC.

The V call is TRBV6-5, the J call TRBJ2-1; tentative D call: TRBD2 (5 bases). Trimming took 7 bases from V and 0 from J, leaving 13 bases between them. Germline CDR1 reads MNHEY; CDR2 reads SVGAGI. The CDR3 contains 15 residues. The CDR3, as DNA: TGTGCCAGCACTTGGCGGGCCAGCTCCTACAATGAGCAGTTCTTC. Its translation: CASTWRASSYNEQFF.

This rearrangement joins TRBV5-4 to TRBJ2-5, with TRBD1 matching 8 bases. From germline, CDR1 is SGHNT and CDR2 YYREEE (reference sequence). The CDR3 covers 14 residues. J was trimmed by 3 bases and V by 3 bases; bases with no gene match: 4. The CDR3 spells CASSSKTGEETQYF. For the CDR3, the DNA is TGTGCCAGCAGCTCGAAGACAGGGGAAGAGACCCAGTACTTC.

This clone was counted once. The chain combines TRBV15 with TRBJ1-1; D uncertain. CDR3 length equals 13 residues. Trimming took off 3 bases at V and 3 bases at J, with 8 bases between the two ends. Germline lookup yields CDR1 LNHNV and CDR2 YYDKDF (reference sequence). The CDR3, as DNA: TGTGCCACCAGCAGGGGGAGATACACTGAAGCTTTCTTT. Its translation: CATSRGRYTEAFF.

The chain recombines TRBV5-4 with TRBJ2-7; D uncertain. Between the trimmed V and J ends, which lost 4 bases and 1 base, there was a span of 18 bases. The CDR3 length is 16 residues. Germline V gene data show CDR1 as SGHNT and CDR2 as YYREEE (reference sequence). CDR3 residues: CASSRRASESSYEQYF. Written as DNA, the CDR3 is TGTGCCAGCAGCCGCCGAGCGTCGGAATCTTCCTACGAGCAGTACTTC.

The chain recombines TRBV5-1 with TRBJ2-5; no clear D gene. V was clipped by 5 bases and J by 1 base, with 9 bases between them. CDR3 length equals 13 residues. CDR1 SGHRS and CDR2 YFSETQ come from the germline V gene. The DNA of the CDR3 is TGCGCCAGCAGTACCGCCGGCCAAGAGACCCAGTACTTC. It specifies CASSTAGQETQYF. Supplemented by reference TRBV5-1 and TRBJ2-5, the full variable domain reads KAGVTQTPRYLIKTRGQQVTLSCSPISGHRSVSWYQQTPGQGLQFLFEYFSETQRNKGNFPGRFSGRQFSNSRSEMNVSTLELGDSALYLCASSTAGQETQYFGPGTRLLVL.

This chain uses TRBV6-2 or TRBV6-3 with TRBJ1-1; weak D call: TRBD1 (6 bases). Germline V gives CDR1 MNHEY, CDR2 SVGEGT. This CDR3 spans 17 amino acids. Between the trimmed V and J ends, which lost 4 bases and 0 bases, there was a span of 18 bases. The CDR3 here is CASSFPGQSLMNTEAFF. For the CDR3, the DNA is TGTGCCAGCAGTTTCCCCGGACAGAGCCTAATGAACACTGAAGCTTTCTTT.

The rearrangement links TRBV6-2 or TRBV6-3 to TRBJ2-7, with a tentative D call TRBD2 (6 bases). This CDR3 is built from 14 residues. V lost 2 bases and J lost 3, with 11 bases in between. The germline gives CDR1 MNHEY, CDR2 SVGEGT. The CDR3 DNA reads TGTGCCAGCAGTTACGGCGGGGAGCTCTACGAGCAGTACTTC. Its protein is CASSYGGELYEQYF.

The V gene is TRBV28, the J gene TRBJ2-7, with TRBD1 as a possible D gene (5 bases). With 11 bases removed from V and 5 bases from J, the gap between germline ends came to 16 bases. CDR1 MDHEN and CDR2 SYDVKM come from the germline V gene. The length of the CDR3 is 12 residues. This CDR3 reads CASRDSTNEQYF. DNA of the CDR3: TGTGCCTCCAGGGATTCGACAAACGAGCAGTACTTC.

The gene calls are TRBV18 and TRBJ2-3; TRBD2 is a possible D gene (5 bases). V gave up 2 bases and J gave up 6 bases, with 6 bases separating them. Germline loops: CDR1 KGHSH, CDR2 LQKENI. This CDR3 has 12 residues. The CDR3 loop is CASSPGSDTQYF. CDR3 sequence (DNA): TGTGCCAGCTCACCAGGGAGTGATACGCAGTATTTT.

This clone was observed a handful of times. The chain recombines TRBV6-1 with TRBJ2-6, with D possibly being TRBD2 (7 bases). V lost 3 bases, J lost 2 bases, and 14 bases lay in between. There are 17 residues in the CDR3. Germline V lookup: CDR1 MNHNS, CDR2 SASEGT. In nucleotides, the CDR3 is TGTGCCAGCAGTGACAGAACAGGGAGGGCTGGGGCCAACGTCCTGACTTTC. Protein sequence: CASSDRTGRAGANVLTF.

V is TRBV19 and J is TRBJ2-3, with D hard to call. Germline V gives CDR1 LNHDA, CDR2 SQIVND (reference sequence). V shed 3 bases and J shed 10 bases, with 11 bases lying between them. CDR3 length equals 12 residues. This CDR3 reads CASSMTPRAQYF. The CDR3 DNA is TGTGCCAGTAGTATGACTCCTCGGGCGCAGTATTTT. The entire variable domain, with the rest obtained from reference TRBV19 and TRBJ2-3, is as follows: DGGITQSPKYLFRKEGQNVTLSCEQNLNHDAMYWYRQDPGQGLRLIYYSQIVNDFQKGDIAEGYSVSREKKESFPLTVTSAQKNPTAFYLCASSMTPRAQYFGPGTRLTVL.

This chain links TRBV6-6 with TRBJ2-2, with D maybe TRBD1 (6 bases). Trimming shortened V by 2 bases and J by 1 base, and 8 bases separated the two germline ends. CDR3 length: 15 residues. Looked up from germline, CDR1 is MNHNY and CDR2 is SVGAGI (reference sequence). The CDR3 DNA reads as TGTGCCAGCAGTTACGCGGACAGGAACACCGGGGAGCTGTTTTTT. Translating gives CASSYADRNTGELFF.

This rearrangement joins TRBV6-5 to TRBJ1-5; TRBD1 matches at 7 bases. CDR1 is MNHEY, CDR2 SVGAGI, per germline. J was trimmed by 5 bases and V by 8 bases; bases with no gene match: 12. The CDR3 consists of 15 residues. CDR3 coding DNA: TGTGCCAGCCGTTTATTTGCTGACAGGGATCAGCCCCAGCATTTT. Encoded protein: CASRLFADRDQPQHF.

The gene calls are TRBV7-6 and TRBJ1-1, with 9 bases identical to TRBD1. The CDR3 extends over 15 amino acids. Germline trimming cut 5 bases from V and 2 bases from J; bases unmatched to any gene: 6. Germline V CDR1 and CDR2: SGHVS, FNYEAQ. CDR3 DNA sequence: TGTGCCAGCAGCCAGGGACAGGGTCTAAACACTGAAGCTTTCTTT. As protein: CASSQGQGLNTEAFF.

The chain is built from TRBV6-5 and TRBJ2-3, with TRBD2 matching over 8 bases. The CDR3 runs 15 residues. Germline CDR1 MNHEY, CDR2 SVGAGI. The V gene end was trimmed by 5 bases and the J gene end by 2 bases; junction bases not matched to a gene: 6. The CDR3: CASSPGGAHTDTQYF. The CDR3 region has the DNA TGTGCCAGCAGTCCCGGGGGGGCCCACACAGATACGCAGTATTTT.

This chain uses TRBV7-9 with TRBJ2-1, with no clear D. Germline lookup yields CDR1 SEHNR and CDR2 FQNEAQ (reference sequence). V was clipped by 3 bases and J by 8 bases, with 8 bases between them. The CDR3 runs 12 residues. The CDR3 DNA follows: TGTGCCAGCAGCTTCGACATCGATGAGCAGTTCTTC. Residues: CASSFDIDEQFF.

The chain is built from TRBV7-2 and TRBJ2-3, with D tentatively TRBD2 (7 bases). CDR1 and CDR2 (germline): SGHTA, FQGNSA. Trimming removed 2 bases from V and 0 bases from J, with 15 bases in between. The CDR3 runs 17 residues. In nucleotides, the CDR3 is TGTGCCAGCAGCTTATTAGGGGGGGGAGCTAGCACAGATACGCAGTATTTT. Translation: CASSLLGGGASTDTQYF.

The J gene is TRBJ1-6, the V gene TRBV19, with TRBD1 as a possible D gene (6 bases). CDR1 is LNHDA, CDR2 SQIVND, per germline (reference sequence). Trimming pared 5 bases from V and 6 bases from J, leaving 14 bases between. There are 15 residues in the CDR3. The CDR3 nucleotides read TGTGCCAGTAGTTCCCGGACAGTAACTAATTCACCCCTCCACTTT. Its translation: CASSSRTVTNSPLHF.

J is TRBJ1-3 and V is TRBV30; D unresolved. The CDR3 loop spans 15 amino acids. Trimming removed 2 bases from V and 3 bases from J, with 14 bases in between. Looked up from germline, CDR1 is GTSNPN and CDR2 is SVGIG (reference sequence). The CDR3 protein is CAWSLNSLGGNTIYF. In DNA, the CDR3 is TGTGCCTGGAGTTTAAATAGCCTCGGTGGAAACACCATATATTTT.

The V gene is TRBV2, the J gene TRBJ2-7, with D tentatively TRBD1 (8 bases). Between the trimmed V and J ends, which lost 6 bases and 4 bases, there was a span of 16 bases. The CDR3 is 14 residues long. Germline CDR1 and CDR2: SNHLY and FYNNEI. CDR3 amino acids: CASSPGGTGYEQYF. In nucleotides, the CDR3 is TGTGCCAGCAGCCCCGGGGGGACAGGATACGAGCAGTACTTC.

The chain employs TRBV2 and TRBJ1-6, with 7 bases that match TRBD1. Germline CDR1 is SNHLY and CDR2 is FYNNEI. The length of the CDR3 is 14 residues. V lost 4 bases and J lost 10; bases outside the gene matches: 7. The DNA for the CDR3 is TGTGCCAGCAGTGCAAGGGGGCCAGGATCACCCCTCCACTTT. Its translation is CASSARGPGSPLHF. Drawing the rest from reference TRBV2 and TRBJ1-6, the complete variable domain is EPEVTQTPSHQVTQMGQEVILRCVPISNHLYFYWYRQILGQKVEFLVSFYNNEISEKSEIFDDQFSVERPDGSNFTLKIRSTKLEDSAMYFCASSARGPGSPLHFGNGTRLTVT.

This clone was picked up one time. This rearrangement joins TRBV6-1 to TRBJ1-2; no clear D gene. Trimming shortened V by 5 bases and J by 2 bases, and 15 bases separated the two germline ends. The germline V gene has CDR1 MNHNS and CDR2 SASEGT. The CDR3 runs 15 residues. CDR3 sequence: CASSSTAGFNYGYTF. CDR3 sequence (DNA): TGTGCCAGCAGTTCCACGGCGGGTTTCAACTATGGCTACACCTTC.